One T cell receptor beta chain is described in this entry. Its antigen is currently unknown. The data were taken from a study of T cell clones after liver transplantation. Study as a whole: TCRbeta sequencing after a pre-transplant mixed lymphocyte reaction identified graft-donor-reactive clones, later tracked in post-transplant blood. Three of the eight recipients were HCV-positive; the rest had non-autoimmune, non-viral transplant indications.

CDR1 is KGHSH and CDR2 is LQKENI in the germline V gene. With V trimmed by 5 bases and J by 3 bases, 7 bases remained unmatched. CDR3 size: 15 residues. General observations from the study: Graft donor-reactive T cells possibly entered the graft instead of undergoing deletion. Donor-reactive sequences fell more than third party-reactive ones, suggesting partial deletion.

TCRdb keeps only in-frame clones here, not all; method: immunoSEQ multiplex PCR. The profile covers over 90,000 clones, with 80% to 90% appearing a single time and approximately 2.8% taken by the ten largest. The sample was CD4+ T cells from blood, taken 45 to 50 months after liver transplant. V usage is TRBV18 and J usage is TRBJ2-3, with TRBD1 matching 8 bases. The clonotype was recovered from a human patient who received a liver transplant. The graft donor may have given rise to some T cells. The CDR3 DNA reads as TGTGCCAGCTCATCTTCGACAGGGGCAACAGATACGCAGTATTTT. This gives the protein CASSSSTGATDTQYF.